This T cell receptor (beta chain) was sequenced during a study of cytomegalovirus exposure and HLA in healthy donors (dated by TCRdb to about 2017). For the wider study: According to an earlier analysis of several hundred of the donors, 200 million or so T cells yielded 90 million to 140 million unique TCR beta sequences and roughly 280 Gb of sequence data. The study used immunosequencing to profile the T cell repertoires of some 600 subjects and linked those repertoires to cytomegalovirus serostatus. The number of typed donors differed by locus: 629-630 for A, B, C, DRB1 and DQB1; 522 for DQA1; approximately 610 for DPA1; and roughly 490 for DPB1. In a later analysis, previously published TCR beta repertoires from 550 to 750 donors were re-analyzed and high-resolution HLA genotyping was added so that TCR occurrence patterns could be studied. The genetic ancestry cluster associated with self-reported Caucasian donors included about four fifths of the 398 genotyped donors. A handful of DR-DQ haplotypes were handled as single units for association and clustering because linkage in the cohort was strong. An earlier analysis of several hundred of the donors applied high-throughput TCR beta sequencing to assess whether each TCR beta V gene segment acted as functional or pseudogenic. All discovery cohort repertoires had been generated on a single sequencing platform. Both class I and class II loci were covered by HLA typing, at four-digit resolution. An early release covering roughly 640 HLA-typed donors comprised 250 to 350 gigabases of sequencing data and around 80 million unique TCR sequences. Rather than drawing on any new phenotypic data, the later analysis identified candidate immune exposures from TCR beta sequences and the way those sequences occurred across donors. Genome-wide SNP genotypes for about three fifths of the roughly 670 donors were used in a later genetic analysis, which treated that subset as a discovery cohort. Donor age, sex, ethnicity and CMV serostatus were compiled alongside the repertoire data. High-throughput TCR immunosequencing, statistical association of individual TCRs with disease status, and machine learning were combined to predict cytomegalovirus infection status. The aim of the study was to test whether cataloging public T cell receptors could identify signatures of past pathogen exposure. Among over 350 genotyped donors of the cohort, an average of approximately 240,000 unique TCR beta nucleotide sequences were sequenced per donor, about a sixth of them non-productive. Along with the 666-subject first cohort, a separate validation cohort of over 90 different subjects was used. The investigation overall reported the following: Cytomegalovirus status was reported to be diagnosed by the classifier with high specificity and sensitivity in both the original and validation cohorts. According to a later analysis, parvovirus B19, influenza, CMV and Epstein-Barr virus appeared linked to several top co-occurrence clusters. Across donors, most TCR sequences were observed very rarely, whereas some public TCRs were present in many individuals. Because some donors lacked HLA typing at each locus, the association tests relied only on the typed subset. CMV serostatus was the only immune exposure information available for the cohort. When HLA alleles, especially DR and DQ, strongly co-occurred, TCR associations were difficult to assign to individual alleles. A group of highly shared sequence variants was considered likely to be a technical artifact of the sequencing pipeline. A later genetic analysis reported fewer N-insertions in productive TCRs among donors in an Asian-associated ancestry cluster than the roughly 720-donor mean. Some IMGT-functional V segments, including TRBV6-2 and TRBV6-3, could not be distinguished by the 87-base-pair reads and were therefore excluded. In a later analysis, most CMV-associated TCR beta chains were found to appear HLA-restricted, with HLA associations seemingly driven largely by CMV exposure. At a false discovery rate of 0.05, a later analysis linked 15,000 to 20,000 TCR beta sequences to specific HLA alleles. The presence/absence analyses assumed that sequencing depth was roughly uniform across donors, and that assumption may not be true. Correlated functional status among segregating V segments might reflect linkage disequilibrium, but an unknown experimental factor could not be ruled out. In an earlier analysis of a few hundred of the donors, most TCR beta V segments were observed in productive rearrangements about 87% or about 30% of the time, broadly matching IMGT annotations. In vitro tests confirmed that a few of the cytomegalovirus-associated TCR beta chains recognize cytomegalovirus antigens. According to the authors, the approach could potentially be generalized to other disease states and immunological phenotypes. Because counts were too low, 15 to 20 rarely observed V segments, including chromosome 9 orphons, were left out of the earlier analysis of 587 of the donors. A total of 150 or so TCR beta chains were listed by the study as associated with cytomegalovirus. A later analysis found that HLA-associated TCR beta chains were more clonally expanded and had lower generation probabilities than equally common non-associated chains. In a later analysis, TCR association rates were found to vary across HLA loci, with the most associated TCRs seen for DRB1 alleles and the fewest for HLA-C alleles. The cohort was sequenced for TCR beta chains only, and without alpha or paired-chain data the features that could be detected were limited. An association between a missense DCLRE1C variant and V-gene and J-gene trimming of TCR beta chains was found in a later genetic analysis and replicated in an independent cohort. A further reported finding was that TCR beta sequences accurately predicted the HLA-A and HLA-B alleles for most subjects in the first cohort.

V is shortened by 5 bases, J by 4 bases, and the region joining them spans 15 bases. The CDR3 measures 14 amino acids from cysteine to phenylalanine. Solely the CDR3 DNA is kept, with 42 bases framed from the first base. CDR1 and CDR2, per the germline V gene (reference sequence), are LNHDA and SQIVND. In the case of this clone: Its antigen remains unidentified. It has no much larger one-base neighbor in the sample; base qualities were not kept.

The receptor library was made with the immunoSEQ multiplex PCR assay. For the multiplex PCR, a mixture combining 60 forward primers for TCR Vbeta segments and 13 reverse primers for TCR Jbeta segments was used. Amplification of the CDR3 region of rearranged TCR beta genes was performed with a multiplex PCR assay on genomic DNA. The amplified TCR beta libraries were sequenced on the Illumina HiSeq System as 87-base-pair reads. As for the original processing: In a later analysis, roughly 80 million unique TCR beta chains were counted across the roughly 670 repertoires, and approximately 11 million of these chains were shared by at least two donors. Raw reads were error-corrected and collapsed into unique sequences with a nearest-neighbor algorithm that merged closely related sequences to remove PCR and sequencing errors. To assign V, D and J gene segments, CDR3 sequences were aligned to IMGT reference sequences. For a sequence to be retained, a match of at least six nucleotides to both a V gene segment and a J gene segment was required. A rearrangement counted as productive if the CDR3 had no stop codons and remained in frame with V and J, and every other rearrangement counted as non-productive. Following IMGT convention, CDR3 was defined as the stretch from the second conserved V-encoded cysteine up to the conserved J-encoded phenylalanine. The earlier analysis of about 620 of the donors excluded sequences that lacked an unambiguous match to a single V gene segment. In an earlier analysis of several hundred of the donors, V segments were called functional above 56.7% productive rearrangements and were called segregating when the between-donor standard deviation exceeded 5%. A statistical classification framework was built to diagnose cytomegalovirus status from the catalog of TCR beta chain sequences. A later analysis assigned V and J genes by comparing TCR nucleotide sequences with IMGT/GENE-DB human TR gene sequences. The TCRdist pipeline was used in a later analysis to assign CDR3 sequences and most-parsimonious VDJ recombination scenarios. In a later analysis, each TCR beta chain was defined by its CDR3 amino acid sequence together with its V-gene family, and reads without a unique V-gene family were excluded. To address suspected cross-contamination and a sequencing artifact, a later analysis removed around 600 highly shared, low-generation-probability nucleotide sequences. For each public chain, a later analysis derived a clonal expansion index from normalized ranks of inferred template counts within each repertoire. Generation probabilities in a later analysis came from a VDJ recombination model fitted to out-of-frame rearrangements, and those results were checked against IGoR. In a later analysis, hypergeometric tests were used to score TCR-TCR, TCR-HLA and TCR-CMV co-occurrence, with a repertoire-size bias correction applied to TCR pairs. To estimate false discovery rates, a later analysis permuted the HLA or CMV assignments 20 times. In a later analysis, co-occurring TCRs were grouped with DBSCAN, and TCRdist sequence similarity was added when clustering was performed within HLA-allele-positive subsets. Co-occurrence clustering excluded repertoires with fewer than 30,000 or more than 120,000 public chains, plus five with anomalous nucleotide sharing. In TCRdb, the immuneACCESS table is reduced to in-frame sequences with V and J assigned. These tables do not hold every clone; where another copy was compared, an unresolved V gene accounts for under half, and the others remain unexplained. V and J calls and clone size are those listed in that table; D and trimming were worked out from the DNA. In all, the sample holds 150,000 to 180,000 clones, and 60% to 85% of those were seen once. The ten largest account for 4% of the sample.

In total, approximately 690 healthy bone marrow donors made up the cohort. At the time of sampling, every cohort member was nominally healthy, though immune exposures that went unrecorded were likely present. The donor tested CMV seronegative and was one of the 352 seronegative cohort members. A peripheral blood sample was provided by each donor, and peripheral blood mononuclear cells were used for TCR beta sequencing. Genomic DNA was extracted from the blood cell samples with the Qiagen DNeasy Blood Extraction Kit. The TCR sequence derives from a woman aged 40 to 50 in good health and CMV-seronegative. The rearrangement combines TRBV19 with TRBJ2-7, with the D gene too uncertain to name. The sequenced sample consisted of PBMCs. For the CDR3, the sequence is CASSPTDTTYEQYF. Read as DNA, the sequence is TGTGCCAGTAGTCCAACCGATACTACGTACGAGCAGTACTTC.